This passage covers 21 T cell receptor beta chains from one sample sequenced in a study of CD8 T cells in Susac syndrome. With random hexamers, reverse transcription was performed on roughly 0.45 to 1 ug of RNA. TCRdb fed the immunoSEQ multiplex PCR reads into MiXCR, producing one record per CDR3 protein. The sample has some 210,000 distinct CDR3 sequences, roughly 93% seen once; the top ten hold about 0.14%. Sequencing was performed on CD4+ T cells from PBMCs. The receptors originated from a human donor with Susac syndrome.

The chain couples TRBV12-3 or TRBV12-4 to TRBJ2-6, with a weak D call TRBD2 (6 bases). CDR3 length equals 15 residues. The V end lost 3 bases, the J end lost 6 bases, and 12 bases lay between the germline ends. CDR3 residues: CASSFGGVVANVLTF. The DNA of the CDR3 is TGTGCCAGCAGTTTTGGCGGGGTTGTGGCCAACGTCCTGACTTTC.

The DNA for the CDR3 is TGTGCCAGCTCCGGAACCACAGGGGACACTGAAGCTTTCTTT. Translation: CASSGTTGDTEAFF. This chain uses TRBV18 with TRBJ1-1, with 7 bases identical to TRBD1. This CDR3 region has 14 residues. Germline V gene data show CDR1 as KGHSH and CDR2 as LQKENI. Trimming at V came to 6 bases and at J to 3 bases, leaving 7 bases not matched to a gene.

This clonotype has just a few counts. The chain joins TRBV4-3 to TRBJ1-1; 9 bases map to TRBD1. The CDR3 totals 15 residues. From germline, CDR1 is LGHNA and CDR2 YSLEER. The J segment lost 4 bases and the V segment lost 0 bases, leaving 3 bases of the junction unmatched. The CDR3 sequence: CASSQDMDRGTEAFF. In DNA form, the CDR3 reads TGCGCCAGCAGCCAAGACATGGACAGGGGCACTGAAGCTTTCTTT.

The genes are TRBV24-1 and TRBJ2-1; no clear D gene. V lost 2 bases and J lost 5, with 9 bases in between. Germline CDR1 reads KGHDR; CDR2 reads SFDVKD. The CDR3 spans 14 residues. The CDR3 DNA reads as TGTGCCACCAGTGATTCTTCTCGAGACAATGAGCAGTTCTTC. The encoded protein is CATSDSSRDNEQFF.

This chain links TRBV19 with TRBJ1-2; TRBD1 matches at 10 bases. The CDR3 is 14 residues long. In germline, CDR1 is LNHDA, CDR2 SQIVND (reference sequence). The J segment lost 4 bases and the V segment lost 6 bases, leaving 5 bases of the junction unmatched. The CDR3 DNA reads as TGTGCCAGTAGCGACAGGGGGCCTGGCTATGGCTACACCTTC. The encoded protein is CASSDRGPGYGYTF.

The V and J genes are TRBV4-3 and TRBJ2-2; D call uncertain. The germline CDR1 and CDR2 sequences are LGHNA and YSLEER. The CDR3 loop spans 13 amino acids. V dropped 0 bases and J dropped 6 bases, with 5 bases sitting between them. The CDR3: CASSQDWSGELFF. The CDR3 region has the DNA TGCGCCAGCAGCCAAGATTGGTCCGGGGAGCTGTTTTTT.

The chain employs TRBV4-3 and TRBJ1-4, with TRBD1 matching 8 bases. The CDR3 spans 16 residues. Unmatched junction bases numbered 7, after V lost 0 bases and J lost 7 bases. Germline CDR1 and CDR2: LGHNA and YSLEER. CDR3 in DNA: TGCGCCAGCAGCCAAGATCGGACAGGGCTTAGTGAAAAACTGTTTTTT. It is translated as CASSQDRTGLSEKLFF.

This clonotype was seen a single time. This chain connects TRBV30 to TRBJ1-2; no clear D. This CDR3 is 15 amino acids long. With 0 bases removed from V and 5 bases from J, the gap between germline ends came to 16 bases. The V gene's germline CDR1 is GTSNPN and CDR2 SVGIG (reference sequence). The CDR3 coding sequence is TGTGCCTGGAGTGTTCCTCAGGTGGGCCCATATGGCTACACCTTC. Protein: CAWSVPQVGPYGYTF.

V gene TRBV20-1 combines with J gene TRBJ1-5, with a weak D call TRBD1 (6 bases). The CDR3 runs 16 residues. Trimming removed 3 bases from V and 1 base from J, with 16 bases in between. Germline CDR1 DFQATT, CDR2 SNEGSKA (reference sequence). CDR3 coding DNA: TGCAGTGCTAGGAGGGGGGCCCCCCTAAGCAATCAGCCCCAGCATTTT. Protein sequence: CSARRGAPLSNQPQHF.

CDR3 DNA sequence: TGTGCCAGCAGCTTAGGGGCTGGCCCCAATCAGCCCCAGCATTTT. Translation: CASSLGAGPNQPQHF. The chain joins TRBV7-9 to TRBJ1-5; no clear D gene. Trimming pared 1 base from V and 3 bases from J, leaving 10 bases between. There are 15 residues in the CDR3. Germline values: CDR1 SEHNR, CDR2 FQNEAQ (reference sequence).

The chain joins TRBV3-1 to TRBJ1-2, with D possibly TRBD1 on 5 matching bases. This CDR3 region has 13 residues. In germline, CDR1 is LGHDT, CDR2 YNNKEL (reference sequence). The V gene lost 1 base and the J gene lost 5 bases, with 8 bases spanning the gap. As DNA, the CDR3 is TGTGCCAGCAGCCAAGGGGGGAAATATGGCTACACCTTC. Translation: CASSQGGKYGYTF.

The gene calls are TRBV6-1 and TRBJ1-2; D gene unclear. The CDR3 totals 13 residues. Trimming took off 1 base at V and 6 bases at J, with 9 bases between the two ends. In germline, CDR1 is MNHNS, CDR2 SASEGT. The CDR3 spells CASSEGRRHGYTF. CDR3 in DNA: TGTGCCAGCAGTGAAGGGCGGAGACATGGCTACACCTTC.

The V gene is TRBV18, the J gene TRBJ2-2, with 7 nucleotides matching TRBD1. With 8 bases clipped from V and 3 bases from J, the junction kept 9 bases outside the gene matches. The CDR3 contains 15 residues. Germline V CDR1 and CDR2: KGHSH, LQKENI. The CDR3 loop reads CASPYRDRYTGELFF. As DNA, the CDR3 is TGTGCCAGCCCGTACCGGGACAGATACACCGGGGAGCTGTTTTTT.

The rearrangement joins TRBV6-5 to TRBJ1-2; D not resolved. The CDR3 contains 12 residues. V lost 2 bases, J lost 8 bases, and 9 bases lay in between. Germline V gives CDR1 MNHEY, CDR2 SVGAGI. The CDR3 DNA follows: TGTGCCAGCAGTTACGGGCTATCGGGCTACACCTTC. It codes for CASSYGLSGYTF.

The chain is built from TRBV7-2 and TRBJ1-1; D is possibly TRBD1 (5 bases). Germline CDR1 and CDR2: SGHTA and FQGNSA. The V and J ends lost 2 bases and 4 bases respectively, with 11 bases between them. This CDR3 has 14 residues. The CDR3 nucleotides are TGTGCCAGCAGCTTAATAACAGGAAGCACTGAAGCTTTCTTT. It yields the protein CASSLITGSTEAFF.

The V gene is TRBV11-1, the J gene TRBJ2-5, with D possibly matching TRBD1 (6 bases). Germline lookup yields CDR1 SGHAT and CDR2 FQDESV (reference sequence). The CDR3 has 14 amino acids. V was trimmed by 7 bases and J by 5 bases, leaving 17 bases between them. Written as DNA, the CDR3 is TGTGCCAGCACACCTCACAGGGATGAGGAGACCCAGTACTTC. Encoded protein: CASTPHRDEETQYF.

The chain has TRBV29-1 and TRBJ2-7; D may be TRBD1 (5 bases). Germline V gene sequence: CDR1 SQVTM, CDR2 ANQGSEA. This CDR3 spans 12 amino acids. V lost 4 bases and J lost 2, with 9 bases in between. The CDR3 here is CSVGTTPYEQYF. Here the CDR3 DNA reads TGCAGCGTTGGGACAACACCCTACGAGCAGTACTTC.

The chain couples TRBV5-1 to TRBJ1-1; no firm D call. Germline V gene data show CDR1 as SGHRS and CDR2 as YFSETQ. Trimming took off 0 bases at V and 1 base at J, with 10 bases between the two ends. The CDR3 covers 15 residues. CDR3 sequence reads: CASSLVVVGNTEAFF. CDR3 DNA sequence: TGCGCCAGCAGCTTGGTTGTAGTGGGGAACACTGAAGCTTTCTTT.

The chain is built from TRBV6-1 and TRBJ2-5; possible D gene TRBD2, 5 bases. The germline V gene encodes CDR1 MNHNS and CDR2 SASEGT. This CDR3 has 13 residues. The V and J ends lost 2 bases and 5 bases respectively, with 9 bases between them. The CDR3 region has the DNA TGTGCCAGCAGTGAACCGGGATGGGAGACCCAGTACTTC. It specifies CASSEPGWETQYF.

The chain carries TRBV6-1 and TRBJ1-2; the match to TRBD1 covers 10 bases. The ends lost 6 bases at V and 2 bases at J; junction bases unmatched: 9. Looked up from germline, CDR1 is MNHNS and CDR2 is SASEGT. The CDR3 is 16 residues long. Here the CDR3 reads CASSHGWDRGNYGYTF. The DNA of the CDR3 is TGTGCCAGCAGCCACGGGTGGGACAGGGGAAACTATGGCTACACCTTC.

The chain is built from TRBV12-3 or TRBV12-4 and TRBJ2-3, with a possible D match to TRBD2 (6 bases). This CDR3 has 14 residues. The V end was cut by 3 bases, the J end by 3 bases, with 10 bases between. The CDR3 spells CASSFYRGTDTQYF. The DNA for the CDR3 is TGTGCCAGCAGTTTTTACCGGGGGACAGATACGCAGTATTTT.